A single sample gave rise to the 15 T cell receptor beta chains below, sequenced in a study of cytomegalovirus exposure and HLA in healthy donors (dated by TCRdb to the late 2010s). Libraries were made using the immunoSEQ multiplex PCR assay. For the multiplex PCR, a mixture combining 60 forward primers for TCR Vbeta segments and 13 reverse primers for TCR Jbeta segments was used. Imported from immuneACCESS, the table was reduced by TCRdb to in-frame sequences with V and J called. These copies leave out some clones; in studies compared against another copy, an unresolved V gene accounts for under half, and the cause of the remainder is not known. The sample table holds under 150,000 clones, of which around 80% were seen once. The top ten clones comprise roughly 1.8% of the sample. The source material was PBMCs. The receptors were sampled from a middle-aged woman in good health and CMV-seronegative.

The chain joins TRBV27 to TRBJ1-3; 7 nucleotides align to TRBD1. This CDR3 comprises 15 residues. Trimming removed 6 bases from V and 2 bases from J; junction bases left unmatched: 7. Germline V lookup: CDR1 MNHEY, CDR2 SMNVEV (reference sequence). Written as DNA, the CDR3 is TGTGCCAGCAGGATCACAGGGGACCCTGGAAACACCATATATTTT. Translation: CASRITGDPGNTIYF.

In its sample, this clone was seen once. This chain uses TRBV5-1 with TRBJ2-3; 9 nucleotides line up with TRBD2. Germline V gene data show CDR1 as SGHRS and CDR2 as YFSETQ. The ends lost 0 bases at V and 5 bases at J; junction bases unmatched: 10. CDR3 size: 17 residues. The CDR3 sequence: CASSLGGGGGAGDTQYF. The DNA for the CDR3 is TGCGCCAGCAGCTTGGGAGGCGGCGGGGGGGCGGGAGATACGCAGTATTTT.

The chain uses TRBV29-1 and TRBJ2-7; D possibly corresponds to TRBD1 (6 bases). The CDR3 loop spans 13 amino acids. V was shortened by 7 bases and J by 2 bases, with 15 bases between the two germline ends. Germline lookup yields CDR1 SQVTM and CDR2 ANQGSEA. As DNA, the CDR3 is TGCAGCGCCGAAGGGGGATTTACCTACGAGCAGTACTTC. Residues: CSAEGGFTYEQYF.

The CDR3 here is CASSGGTSNEQFF. The CDR3 DNA follows: TGCGCCAGCAGCGGGGGGACTAGCAATGAGCAGTTCTTC. The rearrangement links TRBV10-1 to TRBJ2-1; 8 bases agree with TRBD2. After removal of 6 bases from V and 6 bases from J, the junction contained 4 bases not matched to a gene. The V gene's germline CDR1 is WNHNN and CDR2 SYGVQD (reference sequence). The CDR3 is 13 amino acids.

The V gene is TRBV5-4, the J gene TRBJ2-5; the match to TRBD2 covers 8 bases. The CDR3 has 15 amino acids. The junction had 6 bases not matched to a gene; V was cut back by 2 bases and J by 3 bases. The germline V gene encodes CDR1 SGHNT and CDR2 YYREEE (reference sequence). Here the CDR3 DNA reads TGTGCCAGCAGCTTAATAATTAGCGGGAAAGAGACCCAGTACTTC. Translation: CASSLIISGKETQYF.

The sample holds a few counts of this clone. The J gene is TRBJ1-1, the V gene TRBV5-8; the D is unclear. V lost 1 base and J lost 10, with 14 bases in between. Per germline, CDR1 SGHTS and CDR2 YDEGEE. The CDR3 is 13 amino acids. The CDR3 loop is CASSLRGPSGAFF. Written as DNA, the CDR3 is TGTGCCAGCAGCTTGAGAGGGCCCTCCGGAGCTTTCTTT.

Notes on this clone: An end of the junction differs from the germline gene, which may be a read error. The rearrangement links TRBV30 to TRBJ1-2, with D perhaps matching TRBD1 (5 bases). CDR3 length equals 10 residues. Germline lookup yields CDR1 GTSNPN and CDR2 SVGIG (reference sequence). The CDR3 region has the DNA TGTGCCTGGAGTGGGACAAACAGATACTTC. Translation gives CAWSGTNRYF. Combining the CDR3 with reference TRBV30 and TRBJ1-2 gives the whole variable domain SQTIHQWPATLVQPVGSPLSLECTVEGTSNPNLYWYRQAAGRGLQLLFYSVGIGQISSEVPQNLSASRPQDRQFILSSKKLLLSDSGFYLCAWSGTNRYFGSGTRLTVV.

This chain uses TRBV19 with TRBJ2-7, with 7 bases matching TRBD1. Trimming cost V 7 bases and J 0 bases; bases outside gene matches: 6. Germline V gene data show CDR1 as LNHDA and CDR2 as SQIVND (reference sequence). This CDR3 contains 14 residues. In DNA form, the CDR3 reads TGTGCCAGTAACCCGGGACAGAGCTCCTACGAGCAGTACTTC. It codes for CASNPGQSSYEQYF.

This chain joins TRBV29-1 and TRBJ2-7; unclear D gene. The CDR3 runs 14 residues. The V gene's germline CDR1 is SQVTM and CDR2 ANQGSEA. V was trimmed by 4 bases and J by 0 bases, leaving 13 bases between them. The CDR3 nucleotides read TGCAGCGTTGCCTACTTCCCGAGCTCCTACGAGCAGTACTTC. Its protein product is CSVAYFPSSYEQYF.

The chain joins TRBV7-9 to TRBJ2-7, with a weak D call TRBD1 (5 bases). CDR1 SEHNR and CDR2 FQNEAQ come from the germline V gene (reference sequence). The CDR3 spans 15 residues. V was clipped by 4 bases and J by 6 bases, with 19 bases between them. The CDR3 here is CASSSYGQGVREQYF. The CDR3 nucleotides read TGTGCCAGCAGCTCATACGGCCAGGGTGTTCGCGAGCAGTACTTC. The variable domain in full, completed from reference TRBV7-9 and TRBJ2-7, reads DTGVSQNPRHKITKRGQNVTFRCDPISEHNRLYWYRQTLGQGPEFLTYFQNEAQLEKSRLLSDRFSAERPKGSFSTLEIQRTEQGDSAMYLCASSSYGQGVREQYFGPGTRLTVT.

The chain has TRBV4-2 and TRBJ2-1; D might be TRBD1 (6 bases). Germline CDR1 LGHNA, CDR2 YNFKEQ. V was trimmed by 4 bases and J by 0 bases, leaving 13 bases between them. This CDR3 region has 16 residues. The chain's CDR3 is CASSRTGTSSYNEQFF. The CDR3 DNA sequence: TGTGCCAGCAGCCGAACCGGGACATCCTCCTACAATGAGCAGTTCTTC.

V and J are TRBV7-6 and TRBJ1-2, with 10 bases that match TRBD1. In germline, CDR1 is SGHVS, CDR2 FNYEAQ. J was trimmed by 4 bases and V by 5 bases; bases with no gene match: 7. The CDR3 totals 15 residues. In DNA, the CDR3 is TGTGCCAGCAGCCAGGGACAGGGGTCTTCCTATGGCTACACCTTC. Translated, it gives CASSQGQGSSYGYTF. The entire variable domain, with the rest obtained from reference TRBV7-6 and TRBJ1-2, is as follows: GAGVSQSPRYKVTKRGQDVALRCDPISGHVSLYWYRQALGQGPEFLTYFNYEAQQDKSGLPNDRFSAERPEGSISTLTIQRTEQRDSAMYRCASSQGQGSSYGYTFGSGTRLTVV.

The CDR3 is CARKVGDTF. The CDR3 nucleotides read TGTGCCAGGAAAGTCGGAGACACCTTC. The chain combines TRBV7-9 with TRBJ1-2; D is unresolved. CDR3 length equals 9 residues. CDR1 and CDR2 from the germline V gene are SEHNR and FQNEAQ (reference sequence). V lost 9 bases to trimming and J lost 12 bases, with 11 bases between them. Together with reference TRBV7-9 and TRBJ1-2, the CDR3 gives the full variable domain: DTGVSQNPRHKITKRGQNVTFRCDPISEHNRLYWYRQTLGQGPEFLTYFQNEAQLEKSRLLSDRFSAERPKGSFSTLEIQRTEQGDSAMYLCARKVGDTFGSGTRLTVV.

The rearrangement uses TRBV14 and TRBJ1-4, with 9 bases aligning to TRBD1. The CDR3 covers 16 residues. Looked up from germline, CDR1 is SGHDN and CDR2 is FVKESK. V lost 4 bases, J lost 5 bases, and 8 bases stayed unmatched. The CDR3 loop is CASSLNPGQGNEKLFF. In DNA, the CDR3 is TGTGCCAGCAGCCTTAACCCCGGACAGGGGAATGAAAAACTGTTTTTT.

The CDR3 protein is CASSAMPSGYNEQFF. Written as DNA, the CDR3 is TGTGCCAGCTCCGCTATGCCGTCGGGGTACAATGAGCAGTTCTTC. The chain uses TRBV18 and TRBJ2-1; D is perhaps TRBD2 (5 bases). V was clipped by 6 bases and J by 4 bases, with 16 bases between them. Germline V gene sequence: CDR1 KGHSH, CDR2 LQKENI. CDR3 length: 15 amino acids.